The entry below gives a single TCR beta chain sequence along with its context. TCRdb re-derived calls from the 5' RACE reads in MiXCR, one entry per CDR3 protein. The sample yields just under 95,000 distinct CDR3 sequences, 9.5% to 15% seen once. The CDR3 has 13 amino acids. Germline V lookup: CDR1 MNHEY, CDR2 SMNVEV (reference sequence). V lost 3 bases and J lost 2, with 8 bases in between. The sample is drawn from a study of spatial heterogeneity in lung cancer. Noted time point: sample taken at primary tumor resection. Unsorted whole RNA from tumor, nontumor lung or frozen PBMC underwent sequencing.

This clonotype was obtained from a male donor with early-stage non-small cell lung cancer. Sequenced material: PBMCs, taken at surgery. The genes are TRBV27 and TRBJ2-7; D is unclear. The CDR3 bases are TGTGCCAGCAGTTTGACGGCCGCCTACGAGCAGTACTTC. Protein: CASSLTAAYEQYF.